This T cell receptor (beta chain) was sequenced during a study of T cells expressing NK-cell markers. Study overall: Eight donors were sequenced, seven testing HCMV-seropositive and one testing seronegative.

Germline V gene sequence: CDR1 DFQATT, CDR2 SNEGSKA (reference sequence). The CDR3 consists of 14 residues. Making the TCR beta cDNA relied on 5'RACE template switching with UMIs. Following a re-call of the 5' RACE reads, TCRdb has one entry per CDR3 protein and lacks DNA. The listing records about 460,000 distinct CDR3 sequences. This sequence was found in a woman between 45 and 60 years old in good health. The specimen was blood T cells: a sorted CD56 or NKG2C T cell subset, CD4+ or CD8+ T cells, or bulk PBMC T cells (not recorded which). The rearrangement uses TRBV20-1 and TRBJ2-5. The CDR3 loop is CSARDPSSEGTQYF.